Presented here are 16 T cell receptor beta chains from one specimen sequenced in a study of response to subunit inactivated influenza vaccine. TCRdb reprocessed the RT-PCR reads via MiXCR and lists one record per CDR3 protein. This repertoire shows about half a million distinct CDR3 sequences, 9.5% to 13% found once; its top ten account for roughly 12%. This material consisted of PBMCs from blood, taken roughly 6 weeks after vaccination. The origin of the receptors is a man over 45 who received an inactivated influenza vaccine.

The chain has TRBV5-5 and TRBJ2-7; D gene uncertain. Germline CDR1 and CDR2: SGHKS and YYEKEE (reference sequence). Between the trimmed V and J ends, which lost 0 bases and 5 bases, there was a span of 6 bases. The CDR3 runs 12 residues. The CDR3 protein is CASSLGRNEQYF. CDR3 DNA sequence: TGTGCCAGCAGCTTGGGGCGAAACGAGCAGTACTTC.

This rearrangement joins TRBV12-3 or TRBV12-4 to TRBJ2-3; D possibly matches TRBD1 or TRBD2 (5 bases each). The CDR3 loop spans 16 amino acids. The V end lost 5 bases, the J end lost 0 bases, and 15 bases lay between the germline ends. The CDR3 DNA sequence: TGTGCCAGCAGTATTGGGACGGCCGCTAGCACAGATACGCAGTATTTT. This sequence encodes CASSIGTAASTDTQYF.

This chain connects TRBV9 to TRBJ2-3; TRBD2 is a possible D gene (6 bases). The CDR3 totals 16 residues. Between the trimmed V and J ends, which lost 4 bases and 4 bases, there was a span of 19 bases. Germline values: CDR1 SGDLS, CDR2 YYNGEE. The CDR3 region is CASSPSDYLGADTQYF. For the CDR3, the DNA is TGTGCCAGCAGCCCATCGGACTACCTGGGTGCAGATACGCAGTATTTT.

This clonotype was seen at least ten times. The chain has TRBV4-2 and TRBJ2-2; 9 bases map to TRBD2. CDR3 length: 18 amino acids. Germline V gives CDR1 LGHNA, CDR2 YNFKEQ. The junction had 7 bases not matched to a gene; V was cut back by 0 bases and J by 2 bases. CDR3 protein: CASSQEGPSGTNTGELFF. In nucleotides, the CDR3 is TGTGCCAGCAGCCAAGAAGGTCCTAGCGGGACTAACACCGGGGAGCTGTTTTTT.

The genes are TRBV4-2 and TRBJ1-2, with 8 bases fitting TRBD1. Germline lookup yields CDR1 LGHNA and CDR2 YNFKEQ. V gave up 4 bases and J gave up 0 bases; unmatched junction bases: 1. The CDR3 is 14 residues long. The CDR3 protein is CASSPTGANYGYTF. The DNA of the CDR3 is TGTGCCAGCAGCCCGACAGGGGCTAACTATGGCTACACCTTC.

A few counts support this clonotype. The chain combines TRBV10-3 with TRBJ2-7; D not certain. The ends were cut back, 4 bases at V and 2 bases at J, with 12 bases in the middle. CDR1 is ENHRY, CDR2 SYGVKD, per germline. The CDR3 is 14 residues long. CDR3 amino acids: CAISVLQEPYEQYF. For the CDR3, the DNA is TGTGCCATCAGTGTTCTCCAGGAGCCCTACGAGCAGTACTTC.

This clonotype was counted ten times or more. The chain employs TRBV6-2 or TRBV6-3 and TRBJ2-3, with a weak D call TRBD1 (5 bases). In germline, CDR1 is MNHEY, CDR2 SVGEGT. Deletions cut 0 bases from V and 2 bases from J, with 9 bases between. The CDR3 runs to 15 residues. The CDR3 loop reads CASSYSGANTDTQYF. The CDR3 DNA reads as TGTGCCAGCAGTTACTCAGGGGCGAACACAGATACGCAGTATTTT.

This clonotype was counted at least ten times. The J gene is TRBJ2-5, the V gene TRBV29-1; D not certain. The V end lost 7 bases, the J end lost 3 bases, and 18 bases lay between the germline ends. This CDR3 spans 14 amino acids. Germline V gene lookup returns CDR1 SQVTM and CDR2 ANQGSEA. The CDR3 nucleotides read TGCAGCGCCCGGTATCCAAACAGAAAAGAGACCCAGTACTTC. Residues: CSARYPNRKETQYF.

This clonotype was counted a few times. CDR3 DNA sequence: TGTGCCAGCAGCTTCCATCCGGGACAAGGTGGAAACACCATATATTTT. This encodes CASSFHPGQGGNTIYF. V and J are TRBV7-2 and TRBJ1-3; D is perhaps TRBD1 (6 bases). Looked up from germline, CDR1 is SGHTA and CDR2 is FQGNSA. The ends were cut back, 3 bases at V and 3 bases at J, with 15 bases in the middle. CDR3 length equals 16 residues. Using reference TRBV7-2 and TRBJ1-3 for the parts outside the CDR3, the full variable domain is GAGVSQSPSNKVTEKGKDVELRCDPISGHTALYWYRQSLGQGLEFLIYFQGNSAPDKSGLPSDRFSAERTGGSVSTLTIQRTQQEDSAVYLCASSFHPGQGGNTIYFGEGSWLTVV.

This clonotype turned up a few times. The rearrangement uses TRBV6-1 and TRBJ2-7, with D perhaps TRBD1 (6 bases). CDR1 and CDR2 from the germline V gene are MNHNS and SASEGT. This CDR3 is 14 amino acids long. Trimming took off 6 bases at V and 5 bases at J, with 17 bases between the two ends. For the CDR3, the DNA is TGTGCCAGCAGCCAGGGGCCGTTGCACGACGAGCAGTACTTC. It translates to CASSQGPLHDEQYF.

In its sample, this clonotype was seen a few times. The chain carries TRBV2 and TRBJ1-6; D not resolved. The CDR3 length is 16 residues. Between the trimmed V and J ends, which lost 4 bases and 7 bases, there was a span of 17 bases. Germline values: CDR1 SNHLY, CDR2 FYNNEI. CDR3 bases: TGTGCCAGCAGTGTGGCCCCGGGCGTATCGAATTCACCCCTCCACTTT. Protein: CASSVAPGVSNSPLHF.

This clonotype was picked up a small number of times. This chain's CDR3 is CASRQGIGGVSYNEQFF. CDR3 in DNA: TGCGCCAGCCGACAGGGTATCGGCGGGGTCTCCTACAATGAGCAGTTCTTC. V and J are TRBV5-1 and TRBJ2-1; TRBD1 might be the D (7 bases). In germline, CDR1 is SGHRS, CDR2 YFSETQ. This CDR3 spans 17 amino acids. The germline V and J ends were trimmed by 7 bases and 0 bases, with 20 bases remaining between them.

There are a few counts of this clonotype. The chain combines TRBV12-3 or TRBV12-4 with TRBJ2-1, with 9 bases lining up with TRBD1. CDR3 length: 14 amino acids. With V trimmed by 8 bases and J by 4 bases, 6 bases remained unmatched. This chain's CDR3 is CASGTGGLYNEQFF. The CDR3 DNA sequence: TGTGCCAGCGGAACAGGGGGCCTGTACAATGAGCAGTTCTTC.

This clonotype was counted between two and nine times. The rearrangement links TRBV28 to TRBJ1-5; no firm D call. The V end lost 1 base, the J end lost 1 base, and 11 bases lay between the germline ends. The germline gives CDR1 MDHEN, CDR2 SYDVKM. This CDR3 is 16 amino acids long. CDR3 nucleotides: TGTGCCAGCAGTTTATCACGGAGGAGGAGCAATCAGCCCCAGCATTTT. Translation gives CASSLSRRRSNQPQHF.

The chain couples TRBV7-8 to TRBJ2-2; tentatively, D is TRBD1 (5 bases). The CDR3 contains 16 residues. V lost 1 base and J lost 6, with 15 bases in between. Germline CDR1 SGHVS, CDR2 FQNEAQ. The CDR3 coding sequence is TGTGCCAGCAGCTTAGTAGAGACCAGGGCGTCCGGGGAGCTGTTTTTT. It translates to CASSLVETRASGELFF. Looking up the rest from reference TRBV7-8 and TRBJ2-2 gives the full variable domain: GAGVSQSPRYKVAKRGQDVALRCDPISGHVSLFWYQQALGQGPEFLTYFQNEAQLDKSGLPSDRFFAERPEGSVSTLKIQRTQQEDSAVYLCASSLVETRASGELFFGEGSRLTVL.

The chain links TRBV4-2 to TRBJ2-5, with a possible D match to TRBD2 (5 bases). The CDR3 consists of 14 residues. In germline, CDR1 is LGHNA, CDR2 YNFKEQ. V was trimmed by 1 base and J by 2 bases, leaving 8 bases between them. CDR3 coding DNA: TGTGCCAGCAGCCAAGGATCGGGACAAGAGACCCAGTACTTC. Its protein product is CASSQGSGQETQYF.